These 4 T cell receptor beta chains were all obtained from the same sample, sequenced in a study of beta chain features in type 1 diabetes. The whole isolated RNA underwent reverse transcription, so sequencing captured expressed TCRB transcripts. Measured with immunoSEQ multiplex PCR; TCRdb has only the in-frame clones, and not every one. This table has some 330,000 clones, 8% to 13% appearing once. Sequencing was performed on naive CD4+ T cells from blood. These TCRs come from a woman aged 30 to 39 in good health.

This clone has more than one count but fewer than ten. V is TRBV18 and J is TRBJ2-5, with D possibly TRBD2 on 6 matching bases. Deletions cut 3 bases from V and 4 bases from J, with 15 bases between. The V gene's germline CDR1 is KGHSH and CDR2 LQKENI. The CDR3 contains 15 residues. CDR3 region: CASSPGVGGLETQYF. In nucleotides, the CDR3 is TGTGCCAGCTCACCCGGGGTCGGAGGGCTAGAGACCCAGTACTTC.

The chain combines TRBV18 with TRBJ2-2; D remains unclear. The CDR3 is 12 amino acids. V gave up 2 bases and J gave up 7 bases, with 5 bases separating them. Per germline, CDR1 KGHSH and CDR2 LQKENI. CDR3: CASSPVVGELFF. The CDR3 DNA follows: TGTGCCAGCTCACCAGTCGTCGGGGAGCTGTTTTTT.

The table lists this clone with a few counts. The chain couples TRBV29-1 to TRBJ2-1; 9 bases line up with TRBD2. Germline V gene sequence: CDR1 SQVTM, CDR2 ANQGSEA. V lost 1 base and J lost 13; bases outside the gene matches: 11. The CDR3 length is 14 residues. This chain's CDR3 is CSVEGLVAGGRQFF. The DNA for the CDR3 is TGCAGCGTTGAAGGGCTGGTGGCGGGAGGGCGACAGTTCTTC.

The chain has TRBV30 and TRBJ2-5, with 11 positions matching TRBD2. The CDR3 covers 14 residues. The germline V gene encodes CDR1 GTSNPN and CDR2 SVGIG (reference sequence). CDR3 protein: CAWLGTSGRETQYF. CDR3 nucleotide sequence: TGTGCTTGGCTCGGGACTAGCGGACGAGAGACCCAGTACTTC.